The entry below gives a single T cell receptor (beta chain) sequence along with its context. The CDR3 is 13 residues long. The V gene's germline CDR1 is SGHVS and CDR2 FQNEAQ. The V gene end was trimmed by 5 bases and the J gene end by 8 bases; junction bases not matched to a gene: 5. Some clones are missing from TCRdb's copy, which holds only in-frame ones; the method was immunoSEQ multiplex PCR. Here the sample spans 250,000 to 350,000 clones, approximately 87% being singletons. This sample is part of a study of blood T cell repertoires in COVID-19. J is TRBJ2-4 and V is TRBV7-8, with 8 bases aligning to TRBD2. This clonotype was sampled from a woman aged 45-59 years who had recovered from COVID-19. The sequencing sample was made of peripheral blood. The CDR3 DNA sequence: TGTGCCAGCAGCCGGACTAGCAGAGACATTCAGTACTTC. This translates into CASSRTSRDIQYF.